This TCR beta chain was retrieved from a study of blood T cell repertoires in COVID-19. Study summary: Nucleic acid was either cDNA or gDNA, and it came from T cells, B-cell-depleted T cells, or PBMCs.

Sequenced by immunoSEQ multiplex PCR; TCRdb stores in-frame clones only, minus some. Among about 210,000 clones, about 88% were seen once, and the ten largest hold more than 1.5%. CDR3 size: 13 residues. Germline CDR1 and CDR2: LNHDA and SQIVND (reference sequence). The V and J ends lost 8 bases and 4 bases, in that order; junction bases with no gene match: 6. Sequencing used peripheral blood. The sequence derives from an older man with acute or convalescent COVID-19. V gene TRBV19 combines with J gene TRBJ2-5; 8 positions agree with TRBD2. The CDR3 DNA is TGTGCCAGTGGGGGGAGCGGGAGAGAGACCCAGTACTTC. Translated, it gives CASGGSGRETQYF.